This T cell receptor (beta chain) was sequenced in a study of T cell responses to AZD1222 COVID-19 vaccine. Study results and caveats: CD4 TCRs covered the whole spike, strongest at regions 160-218 and 743-854. Among AZD1222 vaccinees, only six were seropositive at baseline. Receipt of two AZD1222 doses was followed by a rise in Spike-specific TCR breadth and depth. The study reported that nearly half of spike-specific TCRs target unmutated variant regions.

Sequenced by immunoSEQ multiplex PCR; TCRdb stores in-frame clones only, minus some. Of roughly 85,000 clones listed, about nine tenths are singletons. V was trimmed by 4 bases and J by 7 bases, leaving 13 bases between them. Germline V gene sequence: CDR1 MGHRA, CDR2 YSYEKL. The CDR3 contains 13 residues. As for this clone: Its antigen is currently unknown.

This TCR came from an adult who received the AZD1222 COVID-19 vaccine. The chain employs TRBV4-1 and TRBJ1-1; D is perhaps TRBD1 (5 bases). This specimen consisted of peripheral blood, obtained 28 days after the second AZD1222 dose. CDR3 residues: CASSRDEAYEAFF. The CDR3 DNA reads as TGCGCCAGCAGCCGGGACGAGGCGTATGAAGCTTTCTTT.